This TCR beta chain was identified in a study of CD8 T cells in ankylosing spondylitis (dated 2017 in TCRdb). For the wider study: The study profiled T cell receptor beta repertoires in healthy donors and ankylosing spondylitis patients to find disease-linked TCR variants. The whole study cohort included about a hundred healthy donors and 20 to 30 ankylosing spondylitis patients. Peripheral blood was sampled, and synovial fluid was also collected from ankylosing spondylitis patients.

Summary of the overall study and its limitations: Some of the motif variants had been reported before in the synovial fluid and blood of reactive arthritis patients, a finding that suggests common disease-initiation mechanisms. Blood from ankylosing spondylitis patients appeared to be characterized by a TCR beta motif made up of eight highly homologous amino acid variants. According to the report, matched synovial fluid samples from ankylosing spondylitis patients were significantly enriched for the disease-linked clones. A CD8+ phenotype was shown by the disease-linked clones, which were found at relatively low frequencies in peripheral blood.

This clonotype was seen more than once but under ten times. Its antigen is still unknown. Base qualities are missing; no much larger clone stands one base away. The sequencing machine was an Illumina HiSeq 2500. Quantitative 5'-RACE with molecular barcodes was used to prepare TCR beta libraries. The published analysis was carried out like this. A new computational method based on a probabilistic model of VDJ rearrangement was used to identify disease-linked TCR variants. TCRdb passed the public sequencing reads through fastp at Q25 and MiXCR, retaining productive beta sequences. Each entry is one CDR3 protein sequence, shown with its most common DNA and genes. Here the V and J calls rest on TCRdb's processing, not on the authors' analysis. Here the sample has about 540,000 distinct CDR3 sequences; approximately 12% occur a single time. 6.8% of the sample belongs to the ten largest clones. The cysteine opens and the phenylalanine closes a CDR3 of 14 amino acids. Only the CDR3 DNA is retained, 42 bases long and in frame from the first base. The V end gives up 4 bases and the J end 9 bases, leaving 12 bases in the junction not matched to a gene. Based on the germline V gene (reference sequence), the CDR1 and CDR2 sequences are GTSNPN and SVGIG.

The receptor chain draws on TRBV30 and TRBJ2-1, with 7 middle bases fitting TRBD2. This clonotype was obtained from a male donor with ankylosing spondylitis. The sample consisted of blood, either unsorted or a sorted T cell fraction (not recorded which). CDR3 sequence: CAWTRGLVRGEQFF. The DNA reads as follows: TGTGCCTGGACGCGTGGACTAGTGAGGGGTGAGCAGTTCTTC.